The present T cell receptor (beta chain) was sequenced within a study of T cells expressing NK-cell markers. TCR beta cDNA was made by 5'RACE template switching with UMIs. TCRdb reprocessed the 5' RACE reads, keeping one entry per CDR3 protein, no DNA. Its table records a few hundred thousand distinct CDR3 sequences. This CDR3 comprises 15 residues. The germline V gene encodes CDR1 LGHDT and CDR2 YNNKEL (reference sequence). Worth noting for this clonotype: Its specificity is unknown.

General study points: The HCMV specificity of the expanded NKG2C+ T cell clones stayed unresolved.

The sequenced sample consisted of blood T cells: a sorted CD56 or NKG2C T cell subset, CD4+ or CD8+ T cells, or bulk PBMC T cells (not recorded which). The rearrangement joins TRBV3-1 to TRBJ2-1; TCRdb calls TRBD2, which cannot be checked without DNA. The receptor was derived from a man aged 18-75 years in good health. CDR3: CASSQDSRLAGGQFF.